This T cell receptor beta chain appears in the sequencing data of a study of cytomegalovirus exposure and HLA in healthy donors. Worth noting for this clone: What it recognizes is unknown.

Findings and caveats of the study: Later, an analysis found that TCR clusters from the first cohort tended to co-occur in the 130 or so validation repertoires. The authors listed approximately 160 TCR beta chains as cytomegalovirus-associated.

This table comes from immunoSEQ multiplex PCR, and its TCRdb copy is limited to in-frame clones, with some not included. Seen here are approximately 210,000 clones, roughly 82% observed once, and the top ten hold about 1.5%. Germline V gene lookup returns CDR1 SGHNT and CDR2 YYREEE (reference sequence). The length of the CDR3 is 15 residues. With V trimmed by 4 bases and J by 7 bases, 11 bases remained unmatched. The validation cohort, a group of 120 or so subjects, included the donors and was separate from the roughly 620-subject first cohort. The receptor was derived from a young woman in good health and CMV-seronegative. The sequenced material came from PBMCs. This chain uses TRBV5-4 with TRBJ2-3; 8 bases map to TRBD1. CDR3 coding DNA: TGTGCCAGCAGCCAAACAGGGGGTGGCCAGAATACGCAGTATTTT. Protein product: CASSQTGGGQNTQYF.